This TCR beta chain appears in the sequencing data of a study of early T cells in non-severe SARS-CoV-2 infection. Unique molecular identifiers tagged individual cDNA molecules. Via MiXCR, TCRdb re-called the 5' RACE reads, giving one row per CDR3 protein. The sample records tens of thousands of distinct CDR3 sequences, 15% being singletons. Per the germline V gene, CDR1 is SGHRS and CDR2 is YFSETQ. The germline V and J ends were trimmed by 4 bases and 4 bases, with 17 bases remaining between them. The CDR3 is 15 residues long. The chain carries TRBV5-1 and TRBJ1-1, with D unclear. The TCR was taken from an adult who was a healthcare worker with PCR-confirmed SARS-CoV-2 infection or an uninfected control (not recorded which). Specimen: whole blood, collected at baseline. The CDR3 nucleotides are TGCGCCAGCAGCCCCGGGGAGGTCATGACCACTGAAGCTTTCTTT. Translated, it gives CASSPGEVMTTEAFF.